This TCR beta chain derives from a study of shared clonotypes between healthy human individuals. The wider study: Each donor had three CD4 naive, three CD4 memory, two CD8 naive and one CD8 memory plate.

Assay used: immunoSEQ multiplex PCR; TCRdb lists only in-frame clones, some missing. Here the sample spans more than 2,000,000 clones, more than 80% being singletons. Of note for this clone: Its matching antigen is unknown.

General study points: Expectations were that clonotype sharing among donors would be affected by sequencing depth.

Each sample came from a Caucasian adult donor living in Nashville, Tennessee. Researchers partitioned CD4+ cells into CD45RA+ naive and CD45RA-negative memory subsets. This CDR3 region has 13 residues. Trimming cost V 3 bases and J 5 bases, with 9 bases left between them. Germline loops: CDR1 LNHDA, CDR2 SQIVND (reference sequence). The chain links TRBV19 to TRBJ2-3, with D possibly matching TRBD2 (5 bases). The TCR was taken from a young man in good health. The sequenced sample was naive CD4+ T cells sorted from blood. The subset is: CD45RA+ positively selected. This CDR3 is CASSMGSVDTQYF. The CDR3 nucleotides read TGTGCCAGTAGTATGGGTAGCGTAGATACGCAGTATTTT.